The rows below give T cell receptor beta chains drawn from one sample of a study of blood T cell repertoires in COVID-19. TCRdb keeps only in-frame clones here, not all; method: immunoSEQ multiplex PCR. The profile shows roughly 90,000 clones, about 91% of them singletons. Sequencing input: peripheral blood. All receptors derive from a woman older than 75 with active COVID-19. Each CDR3 is given with its conserved first and last residue. Fields, in order: clone size, D gene, V gene, J gene, CDR3 DNA, CDR3 protein. A D gene is named only where the DNA matches it firmly. The listing skips clone size in some rows; elsewhere it reads once, few, many or a size class.

NA	NA	TRBV5-6	TRBJ1-5	TGTGCCAGCAGCTTGTTCGGGGAAAGCAATCAGCCCCAGCATTTT	CASSLFGESNQPQHF
NA	NA	TRBV29-1	TRBJ2-7	TGCAGCGTTGAACTGGCACACTACGAGCAGTACTTC	CSVELAHYEQYF
once	TRBD1	TRBV19	TRBJ2-7	TGTGCCAGTACTCCGGGACAGGGATACTCCTACGAGCAGTACTTC	CASTPGQGYSYEQYF
NA	TRBD2	TRBV15	TRBJ2-6	TGTGCCACCAGCAGAGATGAGGTTTCGGGGGGTGTCCTCTCTGGGGCCAACGTCCTGACTTTC	CATSRDEVSGGVLSGANVLTF
NA	NA	TRBV21-1	TRBJ2-7	TGTGCCAGCAGCAAAGTCCTAGCGGCCTCCTACGAGCAGTACTTC	CASSKVLAASYEQYF
NA	NA	TRBV15	TRBJ2-7	TGTGCCACCAGCAGAGAACAGGGAAAATCCTACGAGCAGTACTTC	CATSREQGKSYEQYF
NA	NA	TRBV5-1	TRBJ2-7	TGCGCCAGCAGCTTGGAGGGCCGGGAAACCTACGAGCAGTACTTC	CASSLEGRETYEQYF
NA	TRBD2	TRBV6-6	TRBJ2-7	TGTGCCAGCAGTTATGGCGAATTGGGAGGGGCTGGGCAGTACTTC	CASSYGELGGAGQYF
NA	NA	TRBV18	TRBJ2-3	TGTGCCAGCTCACAAAGGAGGGACACAGATACGCAGTATTTT	CASSQRRDTDTQYF
NA	NA	TRBV5-6	TRBJ2-7	TGTGCCAGCATCCCCACGGGGGGCCACGAGCAGTACTTC	CASIPTGGHEQYF
NA	TRBD1	TRBV29-1	TRBJ2-6	TGCAGCGCTCTATTCCGGGACAGGGCTGGGGCCAACGTCCTGACTTTC	CSALFRDRAGANVLTF
NA	TRBD2	TRBV5-1	TRBJ2-1	TGCGCCAGCAGCTTGATTATGGGGGAGGGGTACAATGAGCAGTTCTTC	CASSLIMGEGYNEQFF
NA	TRBD1	TRBV11-2	TRBJ2-7	TGTGCCAGCAGCTTAGTCAGGGGGCCGTCCTACGAGCAGTACTTC	CASSLVRGPSYEQYF
NA	TRBD2	TRBV6-2/TRBV6-3	TRBJ2-1	TGTGCCAGCAGTAGCGGGACTAGCGGGAGTTACAATGAGCAGTTCTTC	CASSSGTSGSYNEQFF
NA	TRBD1	TRBV6-5	TRBJ2-7	TGTGCCAGCACGACAGGGACCTACGAGCAGTACTTC	CASTTGTYEQYF
NA	TRBD1	TRBV28	TRBJ1-1	TGTGCCAGCAGAAAAGAGACAGGGGGCCGGAACACTGAAGCTTTCTTT	CASRKETGGRNTEAFF
few	TRBD2	TRBV27	TRBJ2-1	TGTGCCAGCAGTTTATCGGGACTAGCGGGCGGGAAGTTCTTC	CASSLSGLAGGKFF
once	NA	TRBV15	TRBJ2-1	TGTGCCACCAGCAGTCCCCTCTGGCAGTACAATGAGCAGTTCTTC	CATSSPLWQYNEQFF
NA	NA	TRBV28	TRBJ2-7	TGTGCCAGCACGCTGTTAGGGGGCTCCTACGAGCAGTACTTC	CASTLLGGSYEQYF
NA	NA	TRBV15	TRBJ1-4	TGTGCCACCAGCGTCTCCCTAACTAATGAAAAACTGTTTTTT	CATSVSLTNEKLFF
NA	TRBD1	TRBV2	TRBJ1-1	TGTGCCAGCAGGTCCGGGACAGGGGGCACTGAAGCTTTCTTT	CASRSGTGGTEAFF
NA	TRBD2	TRBV5-1	TRBJ2-1	TGCGCCAGCAGCTGGACCGGGACTAGCGGGAGGAATGAGCAGTTCTTC	CASSWTGTSGRNEQFF
NA	TRBD2	TRBV7-2	TRBJ2-7	TGTGCCAGCAGCTCGGGACTAGCGGACCGCTGGGAGCAGTACTTC	CASSSGLADRWEQYF
NA	NA	TRBV7-3	TRBJ1-1	TGTGCCAGCAGCTTAACGAGACAGGCGGCTAACACTGAAGCTTTCTTT	CASSLTRQAANTEAFF
NA	TRBD2	TRBV2	TRBJ2-2	TGTGCCAGCAGGGGCGGTAGCGGGAGGCATGCCACCGGGGAGCTGTTTTTT	CASRGGSGRHATGELFF
NA	TRBD1	TRBV15	TRBJ2-1	TGTGCCACCAGCAGAGATCGGGCCAGGGGGCGGTACAATGAGCAGTTCTTC	CATSRDRARGRYNEQFF
NA	NA	TRBV9	TRBJ2-3	TGTGCCAGCAGCGGTCGGGGGAGCACAGATACGCAGTATTTT	CASSGRGSTDTQYF
NA	TRBD2	TRBV4-3	TRBJ2-7	TGCGCCAGCAGCCAAGCTCCTAGCGGGTACGAGCAGTACTTC	CASSQAPSGYEQYF
NA	NA	TRBV19	TRBJ1-5	TGTGCCAGTAGTATCGTAGCGGGTGCTAGCAATCAGCCCCAGCATTTT	CASSIVAGASNQPQHF
NA	NA	TRBV6-2/TRBV6-3	TRBJ1-6	TGTGCCAGCAGTTCCGTAGCCGGAAACGTATATTCACCCCTCCACTTT	CASSSVAGNVYSPLHF
NA	TRBD2	TRBV3-1/TRBV3-2	TRBJ2-1	TGTGCCAGCAGCCGAGCGGGAGGGCCCCACAATGAGCAGTTCTTC	CASSRAGGPHNEQFF
NA	NA	TRBV6-5	TRBJ2-7	TGTGCCAGCAGGAGCGGCCTCAGGCCCGAGCAGTACTTC	CASRSGLRPEQYF
NA	TRBD2	TRBV5-6	TRBJ2-3	TGTGCCAGCAGCCGGAGACTAGCGGGAGTTGATACGCAGTATTTT	CASSRRLAGVDTQYF
NA	NA	TRBV7-9	TRBJ1-5	TGTGCCAGCAGCCCCGCCAGGGTCCTCAATCAGCCCCAGCATTTT	CASSPARVLNQPQHF
NA	NA	TRBV18	TRBJ1-3	TGTGCCAGCTCACCCAACGGGGACTCTGGAAACACCATATATTTT	CASSPNGDSGNTIYF
NA	NA	TRBV7-9	TRBJ2-6	TGTGCCAGCAGCTTACCCCGCTCTGGGGCCAACGTCCTGACTTTC	CASSLPRSGANVLTF
NA	NA	TRBV7-3	TRBJ2-2	TGTGCCAGCAGCTCCGTAGCTTCGGGCACCGGGGAGCTGTTTTTT	CASSSVASGTGELFF
NA	TRBD1	TRBV7-3	TRBJ2-5	TGTGCCAGCAGCTTCCGACGACAGGGGCAAGAGACCCAGTACTTC	CASSFRRQGQETQYF
once	NA	TRBV11-2	TRBJ1-2	TGTGCCAGCAGCCCAGGGGCCAGGGTGGTGGAAGACTATGGCTACACCTTC	CASSPGARVVEDYGYTF
NA	TRBD1	TRBV28	TRBJ1-3	TGTGCCAGCAGCCAACAGGGGACAGGGAGTTTCAACACCATATATTTT	CASSQQGTGSFNTIYF
NA	TRBD1	TRBV7-8	TRBJ1-6	TGTGCCAGCAGACCCGGGACAGGGGGTTCACCCCTCCACTTT	CASRPGTGGSPLHF
NA	NA	TRBV19	TRBJ2-3	TGTGCCAGTAGCCCACTCCACCCCCGCACAGATACGCAGTATTTT	CASSPLHPRTDTQYF